Sequencing of this TCR beta chain was carried out in a study of regulatory T cells in long-lasting Graves disease. For the study at large: To qualify as persistent, Graves' disease required over 5 years of antithyroid drugs with positive TSH receptor antibodies.

Sequencing libraries for TCR beta were prepared with iRepertoire HTBI primers and Arm-PCR of CDR3 regions. TCRdb re-called the multiplex PCR reads through MiXCR, storing one row per CDR3 protein. The sample contains 300,000 to 500,000 distinct CDR3 sequences, around 21% of which appear only once. Comment on this clonotype: Its antigen is not known.

Documented time point: persistent/refractory GD, antithyroid drugs over 5 years with positive TRAb. PBMCs provided the RNA from which the TCR library was made. The study's findings and limits: No thyroid tissue was studied; the work used peripheral blood only. The study found lower TCR diversity in persistent Graves' patients than in newly diagnosed ones.

This receptor was obtained from a female donor with Graves disease. Source: peripheral blood mononuclear cells (PBMCs), taken when the disease was refractory, from a patient treated with antithyroid drugs.

For the CDR3, the DNA is TGTGCCATCAGGGTAGACAGGGCAGCCCACGAGCAGTACTTC. It is translated as CAIRVDRAAHEQYF. The V call is TRBV10-3, the J call TRBJ2-7, with 7 bases matching TRBD1. Trimming at V came to 6 bases and at J to 5 bases, leaving 10 bases not matched to a gene. CDR1 ENHRY and CDR2 SYGVKD come from the germline V gene. The CDR3 runs to 14 residues.